The 15 T cell receptor beta chains reported below all come from one sample, sequenced in a study of blood T cell repertoires in COVID-19. Measured with immunoSEQ multiplex PCR; TCRdb has only the in-frame clones, and not every one. The sample lists around 320,000 clones; about 87% were seen once. The specimen was peripheral blood. These receptors were obtained from a woman aged 25 to 45 who had recovered from COVID-19.

The chain couples TRBV9 to TRBJ2-5; D is ambiguous. The germline V and J ends were trimmed by 3 bases and 0 bases, with 3 bases remaining between them. This CDR3 spans 12 amino acids. Germline V CDR1 and CDR2: SGDLS, YYNGEE. CDR3 loop: CASSANQETQYF. The CDR3 bases are TGTGCCAGCAGCGCAAACCAAGAGACCCAGTACTTC.

This sequence joins TRBV5-1 and TRBJ1-1; D might be TRBD1 (5 bases). Per the germline V gene, CDR1 is SGHRS and CDR2 is YFSETQ. Trimming pared 0 bases from V and 1 base from J, leaving 13 bases between. This CDR3 spans 16 amino acids. The DNA of the CDR3 is TGCGCCAGCAGCTTGGGGCGGTGGGGCGAGAACACTGAAGCTTTCTTT. Amino acids: CASSLGRWGENTEAFF.

The chain combines TRBV28 with TRBJ2-7; no clear D. In germline, CDR1 is MDHEN, CDR2 SYDVKM. V was cut by 4 bases and J by 2 bases, with 6 bases left in between. This CDR3 comprises 12 residues. Here the CDR3 reads CASSSLTYEQYF. Here the CDR3 DNA reads TGTGCCAGCAGTTCCCTAACCTACGAGCAGTACTTC. The whole variable domain, filled in from reference TRBV28 and TRBJ2-7, reads DVKVTQSSRYLVKRTGEKVFLECVQDMDHENMFWYRQDPGLGLRLIYFSYDVKMKEKGDIPEGYSVSREKKERFSLILESASTNQTSMYLCASSSLTYEQYFGPGTRLTVT.

The gene calls are TRBV9 and TRBJ2-3; D is unclear. This CDR3 comprises 14 residues. The ends were cut back, 3 bases at V and 0 bases at J, with 8 bases in the middle. CDR1 and CDR2 from the germline V gene are SGDLS and YYNGEE. The CDR3 DNA reads as TGTGCCAGCAGCGAAAATCCTAGCACAGATACGCAGTATTTT. Translating gives CASSENPSTDTQYF.

Of note for this clone: Other DNA sequences in this specimen translate into the identical CDR3. The chain combines TRBV12-3 or TRBV12-4 with TRBJ2-3, with D uncertain. The CDR3 is 11 residues long. V lost 6 bases, J lost 2 bases, and 3 bases lay in between. This CDR3 is CASSSTDTQYF. For the CDR3, the DNA is TGTGCCAGCAGCTCCACAGATACGCAGTATTTT.

The chain combines TRBV7-2 with TRBJ1-1; no clear D. The CDR3 covers 14 residues. Germline lookup yields CDR1 SGHTA and CDR2 FQGNSA. Between the trimmed V and J ends, which lost 4 bases and 5 bases, there was a span of 14 bases. Here the CDR3 reads CASSSTLGETEAFF. The CDR3 nucleotides are TGTGCCAGCAGCTCTACCCTTGGGGAGACTGAAGCTTTCTTT.

This chain joins TRBV10-1 and TRBJ1-5; 12 nucleotides line up with TRBD1. The germline CDR1 and CDR2 sequences are WNHNN and SYGVQD (reference sequence). After removal of 6 bases from V and 5 bases from J, the junction contained 5 bases not matched to a gene. The CDR3 is 15 residues long. The DNA of the CDR3 is TGCGCCAGCAGGTCCGGGACAGGGGGCGATCAGCCCCAGCATTTT. Translated: CASRSGTGGDQPQHF.

The chain combines TRBV7-2 with TRBJ2-2, with D possibly TRBD1 on 5 matching bases. CDR1 and CDR2 from the germline V gene are SGHTA and FQGNSA. V lost 5 bases and J 4 bases, leaving 8 bases between the germline ends. The CDR3 spans 13 residues. The CDR3 bases are TGTGCCAGCAGCCAGACAGTCACCGGGGAGCTGTTTTTT. Encoded protein: CASSQTVTGELFF.

The V gene is TRBV4-1, the J gene TRBJ2-5; possible D gene TRBD1, 6 bases. Germline CDR1 is MGHRA and CDR2 is YSYEKL. V lost 1 base, J lost 3 bases, and 6 bases lay in between. This CDR3 is built from 13 residues. CDR3 protein: CASSQGTEETQYF. The CDR3 nucleotides are TGCGCCAGCAGCCAAGGGACAGAAGAGACCCAGTACTTC.

This sequence joins TRBV5-1 and TRBJ2-7; 9 nucleotides line up with TRBD1. This CDR3 contains 12 residues. Germline CDR1 SGHRS, CDR2 YFSETQ. V shed 5 bases, J shed 3 bases, and the junction held 0 bases outside the gene matches. CDR3 sequence: CASRDRGYEQYF. The CDR3, as DNA: TGCGCCAGCAGGGACAGGGGCTACGAGCAGTACTTC.

V is TRBV16 and J is TRBJ1-2, with a weak D call TRBD1 (5 bases). The CDR3 has 13 residues. Between the trimmed V and J ends, which lost 4 bases and 5 bases, there was a span of 11 bases. The germline V gene has CDR1 KGHSY and CDR2 FQNENV. CDR3 loop: CASSPLTEYGYTF. For the CDR3, the DNA is TGTGCCAGCAGCCCTCTGACAGAGTATGGCTACACCTTC.

This chain joins TRBV5-5 and TRBJ2-5; 12 positions agree with TRBD1. The CDR3 covers 18 residues. The germline V gene has CDR1 SGHKS and CDR2 YYEKEE (reference sequence). V lost 4 bases to trimming and J lost 7 bases; unmatched junction nucleotides: 17. CDR3 nucleotide sequence: TGTGCCAGCAGCCCGGGGACAGGGGGCTCCTCGGGTCCCGCGACCCAGTACTTC. Translation gives CASSPGTGGSSGPATQYF.

The chain links TRBV5-1 to TRBJ1-4; 8 bases are a match to TRBD1. Trimming took 3 bases from V and 8 from J; bases not matched to a gene: 9. The V gene's germline CDR1 is SGHRS and CDR2 YFSETQ. The CDR3 totals 15 residues. The CDR3 sequence is CASSSVGTGMEKLFF. The DNA for the CDR3 is TGCGCCAGCAGCTCCGTAGGGACAGGAATGGAAAAACTGTTTTTT.

CDR3 residues: CASSSGGNEQFF. CDR3 in DNA: TGTGCCAGCAGCTCTGGAGGCAATGAGCAGTTCTTC. This chain joins TRBV7-9 and TRBJ2-1; a possible D gene is TRBD2 (5 bases). Germline-derived CDR1 and CDR2 are SEHNR and FQNEAQ (reference sequence). CDR3 length: 12 amino acids. V lost 4 bases to trimming and J lost 6 bases, with 7 bases between them.

This sequence joins TRBV6-5 and TRBJ1-2, with 9 bases matching TRBD1. This CDR3 has 14 amino acids. Germline loops: CDR1 MNHEY, CDR2 SVGAGI. The ends lost 2 bases at V and 6 bases at J; junction bases unmatched: 4. The CDR3 protein is CASSYRGTGNGYTF. The CDR3 nucleotides are TGTGCCAGCAGTTACAGGGGGACAGGGAATGGCTACACCTTC.